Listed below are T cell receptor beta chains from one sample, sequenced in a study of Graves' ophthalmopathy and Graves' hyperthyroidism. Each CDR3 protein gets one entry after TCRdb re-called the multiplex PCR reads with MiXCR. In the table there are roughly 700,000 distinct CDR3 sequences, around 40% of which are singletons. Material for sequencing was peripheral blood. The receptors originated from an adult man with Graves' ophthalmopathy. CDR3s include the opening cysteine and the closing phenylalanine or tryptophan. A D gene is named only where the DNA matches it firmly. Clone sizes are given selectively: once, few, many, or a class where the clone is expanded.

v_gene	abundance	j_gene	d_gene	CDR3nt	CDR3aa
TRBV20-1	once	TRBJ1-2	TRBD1	TGCAGTGCTGGAGATAAGGGACAGGGAGATGGCTACACCTTC	CSAGDKGQGDGYTF
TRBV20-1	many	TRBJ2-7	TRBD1	TGCAGTGCTACCGGGACAGGGTCCTACGAGCAGTACTTC	CSATGTGSYEQYF
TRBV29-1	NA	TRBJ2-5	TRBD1	TGCAGCGTTGGGACAGGGGATTGGGAGACCCAGTACTTC	CSVGTGDWETQYF
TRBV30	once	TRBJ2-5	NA	TGTGCCTGGAGCCCCCTGACAAACCAAGAGACCCAGTACTTC	CAWSPLTNQETQYF
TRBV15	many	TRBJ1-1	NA	TGTGCCACCAGCAGAGATCAGGGTTTTAGCACTGAAGCTTTCTTT	CATSRDQGFSTEAFF
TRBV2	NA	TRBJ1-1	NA	TGTGCCAGCAGCCCGTGGGAGAACACTGAAGCTTTCTTT	CASSPWENTEAFF
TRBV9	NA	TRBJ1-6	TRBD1	TGTGCCAGCTCGACTCGACAGGGTCATAATTCACCCCTCCACTTT	CASSTRQGHNSPLHF
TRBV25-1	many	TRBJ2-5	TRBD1	TGTGCCAGCAGTGAATGGGACAGGCCCACTGAGACCCAGTACTTC	CASSEWDRPTETQYF
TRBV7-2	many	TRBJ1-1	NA	TGTGCCAGCAGCCCCCTCGGGGTCAGCATGAACACTGAAGCTTTCTTT	CASSPLGVSMNTEAFF
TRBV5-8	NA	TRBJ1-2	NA	TGTGCCAGCAGAGCGGCTAACTATGGCTACACCTTC	CASRAANYGYTF
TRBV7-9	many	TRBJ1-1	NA	TGTGCCAGCAGCTTAGATCCGTACACTGAAGCTTTCTTT	CASSLDPYTEAFF
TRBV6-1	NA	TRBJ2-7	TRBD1	TGTGCCAGCAGGGGACAGGGGGCATTCGAGCAGTACTTC	CASRGQGAFEQYF
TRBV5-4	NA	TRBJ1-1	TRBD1	TGTGCCAGCAGCTTAAAAGACAGGGTAAGGTTGGTAGACACTGAAGCTTTCTTT	CASSLKDRVRLVDTEAFF
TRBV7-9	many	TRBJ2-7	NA	TGTGCCAGCAGCTTAGGTGCGGAGCAGTACTTC	CASSLGAEQYF
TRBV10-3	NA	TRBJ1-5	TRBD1	TGTGCCATCAGTGACAAACAACAAGGGGGCACCAATCAGCCCCAGCATTTT	CAISDKQQGGTNQPQHF
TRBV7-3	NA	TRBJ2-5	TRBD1	TGTGCCAGCAGCCCTAATGGGACAGGACTCAGGCCGCAGTACTTC	CASSPNGTGLRPQYF
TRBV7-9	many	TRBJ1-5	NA	TGTGCCAGCAGCTTAAGCGGGCTCGGACAGCCCCAGCATTTT	CASSLSGLGQPQHF
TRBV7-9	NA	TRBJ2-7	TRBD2	TGTGCCAGCAGCTCCGGGACTAGCTCCAACGAGCAGTACTTC	CASSSGTSSNEQYF
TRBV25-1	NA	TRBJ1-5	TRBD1	TGTGCCAGCAGCGACAGGGCCAATCAGCCCCAGCATTTT	CASSDRANQPQHF
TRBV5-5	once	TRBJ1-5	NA	TGTGCCAGCAGCCCTCGTGCCAGGGGTCTAAATAATCAGCCCCAGCATTTT	CASSPRARGLNNQPQHF
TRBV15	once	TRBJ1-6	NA	TGTGCCACCAGCCAAGACTCAGGGAGGACACCCCTCCACTTT	CATSQDSGRTPLHF
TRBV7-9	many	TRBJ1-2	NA	TGTGCCAGCAGCTCACCCAAGGGGAGCAGGGATGGCTACACCTTC	CASSSPKGSRDGYTF
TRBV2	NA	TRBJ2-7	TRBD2	TGTGCCAGCAGTCCCGGGGGGGCCCCCTACGAGCAGTACTTC	CASSPGGAPYEQYF
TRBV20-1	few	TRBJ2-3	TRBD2	TGCAGTGCCCTTGACGCGGCTAGCGGGAGTTCGGCAGATACGCAGTATTTT	CSALDAASGSSADTQYF
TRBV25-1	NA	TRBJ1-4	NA	TGTGCCAGCAGTTACTCGCGGGGGGCTAGTGAAAAACTGTTTTTT	CASSYSRGASEKLFF
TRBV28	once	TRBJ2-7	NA	TGTGCCAGCAATACCCAGGGGACCTTCTTCGACTCCTACGAGCAGTACTTC	CASNTQGTFFDSYEQYF
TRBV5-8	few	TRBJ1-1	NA	TGTGCCAGCAGCTTGCCGGGGAGGGACACTGAAGCTTTCTTT	CASSLPGRDTEAFF
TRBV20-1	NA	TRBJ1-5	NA	TGCAGTGCTAGACAGCATAGCAATCAGCCCCAGCATTTT	CSARQHSNQPQHF
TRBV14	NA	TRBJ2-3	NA	TGTGCCAGCAGCCAAGATCCGGCAGCAGATACGCAGTATTTT	CASSQDPAADTQYF
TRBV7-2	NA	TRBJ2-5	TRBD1	TGTGCCAGCAGCCGGGACAGTTTGTTAACAGAGACCCAGTACTTC	CASSRDSLLTETQYF
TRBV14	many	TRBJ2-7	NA	TGTGCCAGCAGCTGGAGAGACGGACCCTACGAGCAGTACTTC	CASSWRDGPYEQYF
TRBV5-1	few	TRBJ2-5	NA	TGCGCCAGCAGCTTGGAGGGGGGAGAAGAGACCCAGTACTTC	CASSLEGGEETQYF
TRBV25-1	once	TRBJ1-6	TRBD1	TGTGCCAGCAGCCCCCGACAGGGACGGAGAGGTTCACCCCTCCACTTT	CASSPRQGRRGSPLHF
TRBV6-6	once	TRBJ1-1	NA	TGTGCCAGCAGTTATTCGAGGCAGACTCAAGCTTTCTTT	CASSYSRQTQAFF
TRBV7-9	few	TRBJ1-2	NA	TGTGCCAGCAGTTTACCCGGTGGCTACACCTTC	CASSLPGGYTF
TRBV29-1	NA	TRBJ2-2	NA	TGCAGCACTTTTGGTCCGGGGGTGAGCACCGGGGAGCTGTTTTTT	CSTFGPGVSTGELFF